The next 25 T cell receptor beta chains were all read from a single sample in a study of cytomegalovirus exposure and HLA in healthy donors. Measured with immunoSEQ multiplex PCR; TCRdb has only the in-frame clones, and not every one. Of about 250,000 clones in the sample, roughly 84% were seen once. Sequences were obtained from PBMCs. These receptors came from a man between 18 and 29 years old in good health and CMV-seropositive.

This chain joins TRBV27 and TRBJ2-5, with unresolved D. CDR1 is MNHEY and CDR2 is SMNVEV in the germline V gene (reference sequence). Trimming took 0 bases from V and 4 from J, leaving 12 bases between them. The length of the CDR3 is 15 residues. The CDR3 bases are TGTGCCAGCAGTTTATCGACGCCAGTACGAGAGACCCAGTACTTC. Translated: CASSLSTPVRETQYF.

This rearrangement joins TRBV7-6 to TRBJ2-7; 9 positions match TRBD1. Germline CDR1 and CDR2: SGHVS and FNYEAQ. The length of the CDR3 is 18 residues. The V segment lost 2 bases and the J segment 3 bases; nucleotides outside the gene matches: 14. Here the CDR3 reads CASSLRDRVPGNVYEQYF. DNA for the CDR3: TGTGCCAGCAGCTTACGGGACAGGGTCCCGGGAAATGTCTACGAGCAGTACTTC.

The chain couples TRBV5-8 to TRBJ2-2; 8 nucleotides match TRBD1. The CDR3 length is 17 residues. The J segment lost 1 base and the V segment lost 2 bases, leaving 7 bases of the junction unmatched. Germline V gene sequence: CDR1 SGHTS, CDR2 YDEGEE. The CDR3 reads CASSFPAGTGNTGELFF. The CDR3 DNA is TGTGCCAGCAGCTTTCCGGCCGGGACAGGGAACACCGGGGAGCTGTTTTTT.

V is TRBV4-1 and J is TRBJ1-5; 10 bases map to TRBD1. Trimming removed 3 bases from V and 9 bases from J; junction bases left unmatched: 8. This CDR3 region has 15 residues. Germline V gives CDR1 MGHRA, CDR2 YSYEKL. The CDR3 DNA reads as TGCGCCAGCAGCCAGCCGGGACAGGGGCAGCGGCCCCAGCATTTT. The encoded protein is CASSQPGQGQRPQHF.

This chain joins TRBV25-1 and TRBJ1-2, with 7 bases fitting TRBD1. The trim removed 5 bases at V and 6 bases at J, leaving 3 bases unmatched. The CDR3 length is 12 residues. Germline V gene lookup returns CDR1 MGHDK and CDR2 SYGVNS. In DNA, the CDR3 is TGTGCCAGCAGTCCTACAGGGGATGGCTACACCTTC. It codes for CASSPTGDGYTF.

The CDR3 reads CASSQRENNEQFF. The DNA for the CDR3 is TGCGCCAGCAGCCAGCGGGAGAACAATGAGCAGTTCTTC. This chain links TRBV4-1 with TRBJ2-1; 7 positions match TRBD2. From germline, CDR1 is MGHRA and CDR2 YSYEKL. The CDR3 runs 13 residues. The V and J ends lost 3 bases and 5 bases, in that order; junction bases with no gene match: 1.

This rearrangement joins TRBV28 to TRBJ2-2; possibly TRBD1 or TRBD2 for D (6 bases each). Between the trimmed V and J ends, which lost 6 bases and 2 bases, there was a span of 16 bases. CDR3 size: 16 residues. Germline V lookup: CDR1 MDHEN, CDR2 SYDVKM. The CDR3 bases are TGTGCCAGCAGCCAACTACAGGGAGGAAACACCGGGGAGCTGTTTTTT. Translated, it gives CASSQLQGGNTGELFF.

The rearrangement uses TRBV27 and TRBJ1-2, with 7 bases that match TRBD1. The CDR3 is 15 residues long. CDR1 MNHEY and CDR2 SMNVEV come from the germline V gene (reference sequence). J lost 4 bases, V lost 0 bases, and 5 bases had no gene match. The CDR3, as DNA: TGTGCCAGCAGTTTATCGCTCAGGGGGACCTATGGCTACACCTTC. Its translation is CASSLSLRGTYGYTF.

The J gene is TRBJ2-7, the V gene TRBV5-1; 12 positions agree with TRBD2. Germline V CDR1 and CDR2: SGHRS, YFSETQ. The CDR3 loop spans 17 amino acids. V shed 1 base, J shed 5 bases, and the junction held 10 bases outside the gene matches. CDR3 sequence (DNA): TGCGCCAGCAGCTTGATGCTAGCGGGAGGGCCGAACGACGAGCAGTACTTC. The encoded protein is CASSLMLAGGPNDEQYF.

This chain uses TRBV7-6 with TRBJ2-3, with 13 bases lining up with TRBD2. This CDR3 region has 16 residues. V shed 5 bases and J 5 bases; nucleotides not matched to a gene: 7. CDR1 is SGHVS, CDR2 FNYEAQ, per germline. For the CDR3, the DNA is TGTGCCAGCAGCCCCGGACTAGCGGGAGCCCAAGATACGCAGTATTTT. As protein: CASSPGLAGAQDTQYF. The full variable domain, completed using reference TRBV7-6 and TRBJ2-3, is GAGVSQSPRYKVTKRGQDVALRCDPISGHVSLYWYRQALGQGPEFLTYFNYEAQQDKSGLPNDRFSAERPEGSISTLTIQRTEQRDSAMYRCASSPGLAGAQDTQYFGPGTRLTVL.

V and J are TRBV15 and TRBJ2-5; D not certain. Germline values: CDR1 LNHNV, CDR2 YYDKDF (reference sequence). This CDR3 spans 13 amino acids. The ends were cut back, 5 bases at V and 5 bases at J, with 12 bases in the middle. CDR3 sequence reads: CATSLVGPETQYF. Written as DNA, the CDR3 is TGTGCCACCAGCCTCGTCGGGCCGGAGACCCAGTACTTC. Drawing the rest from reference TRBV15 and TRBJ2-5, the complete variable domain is DAMVIQNPRYQVTQFGKPVTLSCSQTLNHNVMYWYQQKSSQAPKLLFHYYDKDFNNEADTPDNFQSRRPNTSFCFLDIRSPGLGDTAMYLCATSLVGPETQYFGPGTRLLVL.

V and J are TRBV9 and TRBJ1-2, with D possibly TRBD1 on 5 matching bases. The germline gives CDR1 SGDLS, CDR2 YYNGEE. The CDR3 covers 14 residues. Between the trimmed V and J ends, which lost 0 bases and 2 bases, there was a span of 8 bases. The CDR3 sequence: CASSVDNRNYGYTF. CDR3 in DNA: TGTGCCAGCAGCGTAGATAACAGGAACTATGGCTACACCTTC.

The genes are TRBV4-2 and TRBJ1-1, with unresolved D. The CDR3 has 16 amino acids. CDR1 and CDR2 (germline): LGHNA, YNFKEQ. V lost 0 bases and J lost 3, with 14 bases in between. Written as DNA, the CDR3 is TGTGCCAGCAGCCAAGAGTTAGGGATAAGGCACACTGAAGCTTTCTTT. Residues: CASSQELGIRHTEAFF.

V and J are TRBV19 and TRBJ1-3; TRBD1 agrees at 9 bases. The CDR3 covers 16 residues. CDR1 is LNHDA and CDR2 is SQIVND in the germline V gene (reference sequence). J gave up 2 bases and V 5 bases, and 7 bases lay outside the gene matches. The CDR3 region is CASSAIGTGTGNTIYF. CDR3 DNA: TGTGCCAGTAGTGCGATCGGGACAGGGACTGGAAACACCATATATTTT. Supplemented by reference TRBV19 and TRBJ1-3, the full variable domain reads DGGITQSPKYLFRKEGQNVTLSCEQNLNHDAMYWYRQDPGQGLRLIYYSQIVNDFQKGDIAEGYSVSREKKESFPLTVTSAQKNPTAFYLCASSAIGTGTGNTIYFGEGSWLTVV.

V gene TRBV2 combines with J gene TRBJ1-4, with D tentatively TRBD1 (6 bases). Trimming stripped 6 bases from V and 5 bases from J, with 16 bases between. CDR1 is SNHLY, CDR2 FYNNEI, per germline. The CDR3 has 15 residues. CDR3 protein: CASRYYRVENEKLFF. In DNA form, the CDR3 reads TGTGCCAGCAGATACTACAGGGTGGAGAATGAAAAACTGTTTTTT.

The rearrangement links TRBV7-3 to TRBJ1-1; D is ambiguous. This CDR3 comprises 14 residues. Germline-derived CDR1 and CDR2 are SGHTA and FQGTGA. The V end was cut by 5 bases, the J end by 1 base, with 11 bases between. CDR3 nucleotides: TGTGCCAGCAGCCGAGACGGATGGAACACTGAAGCTTTCTTT. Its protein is CASSRDGWNTEAFF.

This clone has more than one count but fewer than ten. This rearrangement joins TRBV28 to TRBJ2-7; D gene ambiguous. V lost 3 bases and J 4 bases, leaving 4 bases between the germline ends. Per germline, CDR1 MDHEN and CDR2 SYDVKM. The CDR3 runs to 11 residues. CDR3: CASSLKYEQYF. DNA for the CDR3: TGTGCCAGCAGTTTGAAGTACGAGCAGTACTTC. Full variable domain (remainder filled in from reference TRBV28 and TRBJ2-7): DVKVTQSSRYLVKRTGEKVFLECVQDMDHENMFWYRQDPGLGLRLIYFSYDVKMKEKGDIPEGYSVSREKKERFSLILESASTNQTSMYLCASSLKYEQYFGPGTRLTVT.

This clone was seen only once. Written as DNA, the CDR3 is TGTGCCAGCAGTAGGGATTTGGATGAAAAACTGTTTTTT. This encodes CASSRDLDEKLFF. The chain combines TRBV2 with TRBJ1-4; D unclear. There are 13 residues in the CDR3. Per the germline V gene, CDR1 is SNHLY and CDR2 is FYNNEI. The ends were cut back, 5 bases at V and 6 bases at J, with 10 bases in the middle. The whole variable domain, filled in from reference TRBV2 and TRBJ1-4, reads EPEVTQTPSHQVTQMGQEVILRCVPISNHLYFYWYRQILGQKVEFLVSFYNNEISEKSEIFDDQFSVERPDGSNFTLKIRSTKLEDSAMYFCASSRDLDEKLFFGSGTQLSVL.

The CDR3 bases are TGTGCCAGCAGTTTAGGGACGGGATGGGATACGCAGTATTTT. Amino acid sequence: CASSLGTGWDTQYF. The chain links TRBV27 to TRBJ2-3, with D perhaps matching TRBD1 or TRBD2 (5 bases each). The V end lost 2 bases, the J end lost 6 bases, and 12 bases lay between the germline ends. Germline V gene sequence: CDR1 MNHEY, CDR2 SMNVEV (reference sequence). The CDR3 is 14 amino acids.

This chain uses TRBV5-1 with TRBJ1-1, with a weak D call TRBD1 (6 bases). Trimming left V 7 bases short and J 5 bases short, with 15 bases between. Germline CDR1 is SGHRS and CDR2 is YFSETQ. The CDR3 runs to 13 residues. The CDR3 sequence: CASGGGAGTEAFF. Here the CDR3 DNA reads TGCGCCAGCGGCGGGGGCGCAGGGACTGAAGCTTTCTTT.

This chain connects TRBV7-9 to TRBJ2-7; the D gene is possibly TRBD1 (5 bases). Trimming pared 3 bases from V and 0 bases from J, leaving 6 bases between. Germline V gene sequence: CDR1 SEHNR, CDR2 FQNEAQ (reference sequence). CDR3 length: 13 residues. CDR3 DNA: TGTGCCAGCAGCTTGACAGCCTCCTACGAGCAGTACTTC. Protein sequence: CASSLTASYEQYF.

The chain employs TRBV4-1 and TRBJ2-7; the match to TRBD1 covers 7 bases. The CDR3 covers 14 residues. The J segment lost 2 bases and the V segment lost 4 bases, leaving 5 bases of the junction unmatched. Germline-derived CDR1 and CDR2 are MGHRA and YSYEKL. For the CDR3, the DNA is TGCGCCAGCAGCCGGATAGGACAGGCCTACGAGCAGTACTTC. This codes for CASSRIGQAYEQYF.

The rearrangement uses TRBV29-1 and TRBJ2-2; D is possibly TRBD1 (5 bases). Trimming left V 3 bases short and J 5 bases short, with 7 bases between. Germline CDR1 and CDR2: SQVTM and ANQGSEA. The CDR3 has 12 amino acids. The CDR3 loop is CSVDGQTGELFF. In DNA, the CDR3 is TGCAGCGTTGATGGACAAACCGGGGAGCTGTTTTTT.

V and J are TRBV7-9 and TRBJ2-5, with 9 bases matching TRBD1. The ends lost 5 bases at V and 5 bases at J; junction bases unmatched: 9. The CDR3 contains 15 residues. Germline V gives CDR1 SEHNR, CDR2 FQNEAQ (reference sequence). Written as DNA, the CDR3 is TGTGCCAGCAGCAATACACAGGGGGCTCGGGAGACCCAGTACTTC. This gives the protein CASSNTQGARETQYF. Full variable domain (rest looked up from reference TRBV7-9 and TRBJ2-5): DTGVSQNPRHKITKRGQNVTFRCDPISEHNRLYWYRQTLGQGPEFLTYFQNEAQLEKSRLLSDRFSAERPKGSFSTLEIQRTEQGDSAMYLCASSNTQGARETQYFGPGTRLLVL.

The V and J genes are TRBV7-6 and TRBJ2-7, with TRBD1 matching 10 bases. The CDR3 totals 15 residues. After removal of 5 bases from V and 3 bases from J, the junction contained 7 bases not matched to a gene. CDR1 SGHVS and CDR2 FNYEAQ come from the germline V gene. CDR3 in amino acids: CASSPGTGVIYEQYF. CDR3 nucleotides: TGTGCCAGCAGCCCTGGGACAGGGGTTATCTACGAGCAGTACTTC.